This T cell receptor beta chain was found in a study of blood T cell repertoires in COVID-19. This table comes from immunoSEQ multiplex PCR, and its TCRdb copy is limited to in-frame clones, with some not included. The repertoire holds just over 150,000 clones, with just under 85% as singletons. The ends were cut back, 3 bases at V and 3 bases at J, with 11 bases in the middle. The CDR3 is 15 residues long. Germline CDR1 LNHDA, CDR2 SQIVND (reference sequence). V is TRBV19 and J is TRBJ2-2; a weak D match, TRBD2 (5 bases). What was sequenced was peripheral blood. The sequence derives from an elderly woman with acute or convalescent COVID-19. CDR3 sequence reads: CASSIYQDYTGELFF. The CDR3 coding sequence is TGTGCCAGTAGTATCTACCAGGACTACACCGGGGAGCTGTTTTTT. Complete variable domain (other parts from reference TRBV19 and TRBJ2-2): DGGITQSPKYLFRKEGQNVTLSCEQNLNHDAMYWYRQDPGQGLRLIYYSQIVNDFQKGDIAEGYSVSREKKESFPLTVTSAQKNPTAFYLCASSIYQDYTGELFFGEGSRLTVL.